Sequencing of this T cell receptor (beta chain) was carried out in a study of cytomegalovirus exposure and HLA in healthy donors. The study's findings and limits: In vitro checks showed that a few CMV-associated chains really do target CMV antigens. Reports indicated that the classifier achieved high specificity and sensitivity in diagnosing cytomegalovirus status.

Sequencing was performed with immunoSEQ multiplex PCR; in TCRdb, only in-frame clones are kept and a portion is missing. The data contain 200,000 or so clones, around 87% of them seen just once; the ten biggest clones take up approximately 2%. CDR1 is SGDLS and CDR2 is YYNGEE in the germline V gene. V was pared by 3 bases and J by 4 bases, with 10 bases of the junction left unmatched. CDR3 length: 16 amino acids. Regarding this clone: Its antigen is not identified.

The sequenced material came from PBMCs. The receptor comes from a woman between 18 and 30 years old in good health and CMV-seropositive. The chain employs TRBV9 and TRBJ2-1; TRBD1 aligns across 7 bases. The CDR3 DNA sequence: TGTGCCAGCAGCGGCCGGGACAGTTGGGAATACAATGAGCAGTTCTTC. Translation gives CASSGRDSWEYNEQFF.